The following is a TCR beta chain sequence with its context. The antigen remains undetermined. For every subset, genomic DNA was evenly distributed across several immunoSEQ plates. Assay: immunoSEQ multiplex PCR; the TCRdb copy retains only in-frame clones and omits some. The sample consists of approximately 2,000,000 clones, 85% to 95% of them appearing once. Trimming removed 4 bases at V and 5 bases at J, with 18 bases between. The germline gives CDR1 MGHRA, CDR2 YSYEKL. The CDR3 is 15 residues long. This sample is part of a study of shared clonotypes between healthy human individuals. On the study more broadly: Donor composition was a couple of women and three men, aged 18 to 49. CD4 naive and memory got three plates each, CD8 naive two, CD8 memory one. General study results and limits: Several donors held about 5% of naive CD4 clonotypes in common.

The chain joins TRBV4-1 to TRBJ2-7; D remains ambiguous. This receptor was identified in a man between 18 and 29 years old in good health. Some clones in this sample may be carry-over from other donors' samples. Sequenced: naive CD4+ T cells from PBMCs. Documented subset: CD45RA+ positively selected. The CDR3: CASSPDGPVRDEQYF. The CDR3 DNA is TGCGCCAGCAGCCCGGATGGCCCGGTTCGGGACGAGCAGTACTTC.